The 10 T cell receptor beta chains in this list originate from one sample, sequenced in a study of T cell clonotyping in hematopoietic cell transplantation. This sample's time point: recipient sample about 28 days before transplant, after cytoreduction. Measured with immunoSEQ multiplex PCR; TCRdb has only the in-frame clones, and not every one. The table includes tens of thousands of clones, 90% to 95% detected once. Sample: peripheral blood mononuclear cells, taken before stem cell transplant. Source of these receptors: a man between 35 and 55 years old with chronic myeloid leukemia. Some clones in this sample may be carry-over from other donors' samples.

The rearrangement links TRBV19 to TRBJ2-3, with 9 bases lining up with TRBD2. Germline values: CDR1 LNHDA, CDR2 SQIVND (reference sequence). This CDR3 comprises 14 residues. Losses at the gene ends were 7 bases for V and 5 bases for J; bases not matched to a gene: 7. The chain's CDR3 is CASNGGGAGDTQYF. The CDR3 nucleotides read TGTGCCAGTAATGGCGGGGGGGCCGGAGATACGCAGTATTTT.

This chain uses TRBV21-1 with TRBJ2-7. TRBV21-1 is noted as a pseudogene. There are 15 residues in the CDR3. The CDR3 spells CASNLGAANLCTEYF. The CDR3 DNA sequence: TGTGCCAGCAACCTCGGGGCAGCTAACCTATGCACCGAGTACTTC.

The chain has TRBV7-2 and TRBJ1-6, with D possibly being TRBD1 (5 bases). The V end was cut by 5 bases, the J end by 9 bases, with 14 bases between. This CDR3 has 14 residues. In germline, CDR1 is SGHTA, CDR2 FQGNSA. CDR3 sequence: CASSPGYSASPLHF. In DNA form, the CDR3 reads TGTGCCAGCAGCCCAGGGTATTCTGCTTCACCCCTCCACTTT.

Remarks on this clone: The junction shows a germline mismatch at one end, possibly a read error. The rearrangement links TRBV29-1 to TRBJ2-5, with D perhaps being TRBD1 or TRBD2 (5 bases each). This CDR3 comprises 11 residues. From germline, CDR1 is SQVTM and CDR2 ANQGSEA. The CDR3 nucleotides read TGCAGCGTTGAAGCGTCGGGACCCCTGAACTTC. Protein sequence: CSVEASGPLNF.

V is TRBV5-8 and J is TRBJ2-5; no definite D call. The CDR3 is made up of 15 amino acids. CDR1 is SGHTS, CDR2 YDEGEE, per germline. With 0 bases removed from V and 1 base from J, the gap between germline ends came to 10 bases. CDR3 DNA: TGTGCCAGCAGCTTGGGACGAGTAGCCCAAGAGACCCAGTACTTC. Translating it yields CASSLGRVAQETQYF.

The J gene is TRBJ1-2, the V gene TRBV7-2, with D maybe TRBD1 (6 bases). V was pared by 2 bases and J by 7 bases, with 17 bases between. This CDR3 spans 15 amino acids. CDR1 and CDR2 (germline): SGHTA, FQGNSA. CDR3 region: CASSLSRGEGGGYTF. The DNA of the CDR3 is TGTGCCAGCAGCTTATCCCGGGGGGAGGGGGGTGGCTACACCTTC. The full variable domain, completed using reference TRBV7-2 and TRBJ1-2, is GAGVSQSPSNKVTEKGKDVELRCDPISGHTALYWYRQSLGQGLEFLIYFQGNSAPDKSGLPSDRFSAERTGGSVSTLTIQRTQQEDSAVYLCASSLSRGEGGGYTFGSGTRLTVV.

V gene TRBV19 combines with J gene TRBJ2-2; D is unclear. Trimming stripped 6 bases from V and 0 bases from J, with 11 bases between. The CDR3 sequence is 15 residues long. Per the germline V gene, CDR1 is LNHDA and CDR2 is SQIVND (reference sequence). CDR3 DNA: TGTGCCAGTAGGGTCCGGCAGGCGAACACCGGGGAGCTGTTTTTT. Translating it yields CASRVRQANTGELFF.

The V and J genes are TRBV2 and TRBJ2-3; D is tentatively TRBD1 or TRBD2 (5 bases each). Per germline, CDR1 SNHLY and CDR2 FYNNEI. The CDR3 sequence is 17 residues long. Trimming removed 4 bases from V and 5 bases from J, with 22 bases in between. CDR3 loop: CASSGDRGSVFGDTQYF. Here the CDR3 DNA reads TGTGCCAGCAGTGGGGACCGGGGCTCAGTATTCGGAGATACGCAGTATTTT.

This rearrangement joins TRBV30 to TRBJ1-1; maybe TRBD1 (5 bases). The CDR3 is 15 residues long. Germline values: CDR1 GTSNPN, CDR2 SVGIG (reference sequence). Trimming cost V 4 bases and J 1 base, with 16 bases left between them. The CDR3 bases are TGTGCCTGGACCTCACTTGGGGGGGGGAACACTGAAGCTTTCTTT. Amino acid sequence: CAWTSLGGGNTEAFF. The variable domain in full, completed from reference TRBV30 and TRBJ1-1, reads SQTIHQWPATLVQPVGSPLSLECTVEGTSNPNLYWYRQAAGRGLQLLFYSVGIGQISSEVPQNLSASRPQDRQFILSSKKLLLSDSGFYLCAWTSLGGGNTEAFFGQGTRLTVV.

The CDR3 reads CASSPGFTEAFF. The CDR3 DNA sequence: TGTGCCAGCAGCCCAGGTTTCACTGAAGCTTTCTTT. The V gene is TRBV5-6, the J gene TRBJ1-1; D ambiguous. Trimming shortened V by 4 bases and J by 4 bases, and 8 bases separated the two germline ends. Germline CDR1 and CDR2: SGHDT and YYEEEE. This CDR3 has 12 residues.